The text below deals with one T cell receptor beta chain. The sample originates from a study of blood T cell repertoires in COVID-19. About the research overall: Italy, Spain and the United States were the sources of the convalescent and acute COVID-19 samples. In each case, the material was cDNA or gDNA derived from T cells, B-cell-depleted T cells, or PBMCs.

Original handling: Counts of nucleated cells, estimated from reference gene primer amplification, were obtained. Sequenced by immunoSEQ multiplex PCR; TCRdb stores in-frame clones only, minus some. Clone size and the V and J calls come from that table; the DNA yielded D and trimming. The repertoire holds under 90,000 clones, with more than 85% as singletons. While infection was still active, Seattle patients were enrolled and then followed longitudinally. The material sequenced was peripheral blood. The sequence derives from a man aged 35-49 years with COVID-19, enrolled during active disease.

The CDR3 reads CASSPVLAGGNGGADTQYF. The CDR3 DNA sequence: TGTGCCAGCAGCCCTGTGTTGGCGGGGGGGAATGGTGGGGCAGATACGCAGTATTTT. The chain employs TRBV4-2 and TRBJ2-3, with TRBD2 matching over 9 bases. V trimming: 4 bases; J trimming: 4 bases; junction bases outside the gene matches: 18. Germline-derived CDR1 and CDR2 are LGHNA and YNFKEQ. This CDR3 contains 19 residues.